The source of this T cell receptor (beta chain) is a study of blood T cell repertoires in COVID-19. Study background: Donors in the United States, Italy and Spain gave samples during acute or convalescent COVID-19. T cells, B-cell-depleted T cells, or PBMCs provided the cDNA or gDNA that served as material.

In the original processing: From reference gene primer amplification, estimates of nucleated cell counts were derived. Measured with immunoSEQ multiplex PCR; TCRdb has only the in-frame clones, and not every one. V, J and clone size are those of that table, while D and trimming were read from the DNA. This table holds over 110,000 clones, approximately 81% found once. Sequencing was carried out using peripheral blood. The TCR sequence derives from a human donor in a cohort sampled during active COVID-19.

The DNA of the CDR3 is TGTGCCAGCAGGCCTCAGGGTAACACTGAAGCTTTCTTT. This codes for CASRPQGNTEAFF. The rearrangement joins TRBV5-4 to TRBJ1-1, with D perhaps TRBD1 (5 bases). The CDR3 has 13 amino acids. V lost 5 bases, J lost 2 bases, and 10 bases lay in between. Germline values: CDR1 SGHNT, CDR2 YYREEE (reference sequence).